This TCR beta chain emerged from a study of shared clonotypes between healthy human individuals. Across the whole study: Each donor had three CD4 naive, three CD4 memory, two CD8 naive and one CD8 memory plate. General study results and limits: Rarefaction curves obtained for sorted subsets showed sequencing incomplete despite large depth.

As for this clone: What it recognizes is unknown.

Evenly divided among several immunoSEQ plates was the genomic DNA of each subset. The data were produced by immunoSEQ multiplex PCR, yet TCRdb's version contains in-frame clones alone and is incomplete. The sample has more than 2,000,000 clones; 93% are singletons. V dropped 1 base and J dropped 8; count of bases not matched to a gene: 11. The length of the CDR3 is 16 residues. The germline V gene encodes CDR1 SEHNR and CDR2 FQNEAQ (reference sequence). CD45RA+ naive and CD45RA-negative memory subsets were separated from CD4+ cells. The sequenced sample was naive CD4+ T cells from PBMCs. Subset described: CD45RA+ positively selected. The sequence derives from a man between 18 and 35 years old in good health. Some clones in this sample may be carry-over from other donors' samples. The V gene is TRBV7-9, the J gene TRBJ2-1; TRBD1 agrees at 7 bases. CDR3 coding DNA: TGTGCCAGCAGCTTAGAGGCGACAGGGTCTTGGGATGAGCAGTTCTTC. Its translation: CASSLEATGSWDEQFF. Looking up the rest from reference TRBV7-9 and TRBJ2-1 gives the full variable domain: DTGVSQNPRHKITKRGQNVTFRCDPISEHNRLYWYRQTLGQGPEFLTYFQNEAQLEKSRLLSDRFSAERPKGSFSTLEIQRTEQGDSAMYLCASSLEATGSWDEQFFGPGTRLTVL.